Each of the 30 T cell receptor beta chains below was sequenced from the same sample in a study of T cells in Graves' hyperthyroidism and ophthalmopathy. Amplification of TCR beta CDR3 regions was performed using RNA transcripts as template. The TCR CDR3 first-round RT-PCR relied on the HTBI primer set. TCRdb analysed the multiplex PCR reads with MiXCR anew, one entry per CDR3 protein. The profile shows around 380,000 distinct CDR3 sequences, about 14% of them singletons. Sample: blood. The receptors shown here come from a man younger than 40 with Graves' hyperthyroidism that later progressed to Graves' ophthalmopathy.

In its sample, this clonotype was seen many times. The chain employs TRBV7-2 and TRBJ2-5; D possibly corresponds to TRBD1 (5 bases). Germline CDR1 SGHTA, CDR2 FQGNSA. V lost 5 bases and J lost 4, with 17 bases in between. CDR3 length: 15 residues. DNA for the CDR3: TGTGCCAGCAGCCACTTTGGGGCGGATGGAGAGACCCAGTACTTC. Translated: CASSHFGADGETQYF. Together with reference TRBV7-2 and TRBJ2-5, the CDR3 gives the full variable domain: GAGVSQSPSNKVTEKGKDVELRCDPISGHTALYWYRQSLGQGLEFLIYFQGNSAPDKSGLPSDRFSAERTGGSVSTLTIQRTQQEDSAVYLCASSHFGADGETQYFGPGTRLLVL.

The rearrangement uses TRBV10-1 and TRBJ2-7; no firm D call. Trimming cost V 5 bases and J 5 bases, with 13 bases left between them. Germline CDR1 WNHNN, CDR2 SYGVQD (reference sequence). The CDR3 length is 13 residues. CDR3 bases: TGCGCCAGCAGTTCAGCGATCCCCGACGAGCAGTACTTC. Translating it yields CASSSAIPDEQYF.

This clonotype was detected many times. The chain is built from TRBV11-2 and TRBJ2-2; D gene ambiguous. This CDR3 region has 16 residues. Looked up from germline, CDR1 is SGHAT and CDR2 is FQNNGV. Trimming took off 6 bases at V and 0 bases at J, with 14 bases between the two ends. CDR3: CASRLIGGTNTGELFF. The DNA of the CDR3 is TGTGCCAGCAGGCTCATCGGCGGTACGAACACCGGGGAGCTGTTTTTT.

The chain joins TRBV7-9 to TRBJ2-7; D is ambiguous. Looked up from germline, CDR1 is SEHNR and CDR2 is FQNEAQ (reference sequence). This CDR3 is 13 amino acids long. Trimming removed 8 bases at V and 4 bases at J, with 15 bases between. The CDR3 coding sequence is TGTGCCAGCGGTCCCATTGGGCAGTACGAGCAGTACTTC. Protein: CASGPIGQYEQYF.

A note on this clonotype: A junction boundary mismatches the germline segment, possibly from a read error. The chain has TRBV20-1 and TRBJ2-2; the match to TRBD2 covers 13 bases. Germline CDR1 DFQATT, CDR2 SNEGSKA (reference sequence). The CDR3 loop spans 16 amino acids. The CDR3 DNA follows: TGCAGTGCTGGAGATATGACTAGCGGGGGGACCGGGGAGCTGTTTTTT. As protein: CSAGDMTSGGTGELFF.

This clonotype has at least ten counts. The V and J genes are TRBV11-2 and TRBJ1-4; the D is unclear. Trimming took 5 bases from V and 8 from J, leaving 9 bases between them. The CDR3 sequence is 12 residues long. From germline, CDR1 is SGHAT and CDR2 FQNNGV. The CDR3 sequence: CASSPYGEKLFF. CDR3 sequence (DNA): TGTGCCAGCAGCCCTTATGGGGAAAAACTGTTTTTT.

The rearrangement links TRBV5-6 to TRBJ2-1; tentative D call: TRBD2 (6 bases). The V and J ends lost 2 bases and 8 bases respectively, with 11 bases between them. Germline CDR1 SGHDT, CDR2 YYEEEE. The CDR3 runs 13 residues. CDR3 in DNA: TGTGCCAGCAGCTTTGGAGGGCCCGATGAGCAGTTCTTC. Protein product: CASSFGGPDEQFF.

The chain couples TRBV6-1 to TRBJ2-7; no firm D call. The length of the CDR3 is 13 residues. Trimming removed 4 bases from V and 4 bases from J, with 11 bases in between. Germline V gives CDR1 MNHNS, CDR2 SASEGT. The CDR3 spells CASSATPGYEQYF. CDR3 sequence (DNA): TGTGCCAGCAGTGCGACTCCGGGTTACGAGCAGTACTTC.

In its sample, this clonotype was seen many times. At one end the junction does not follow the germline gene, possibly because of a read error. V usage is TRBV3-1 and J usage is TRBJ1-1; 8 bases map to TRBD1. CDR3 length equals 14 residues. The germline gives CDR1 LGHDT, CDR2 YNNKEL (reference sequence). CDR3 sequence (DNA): TGTGCCAGCAGTCAAGGACAGGGGAACACTGAAGCTTTCTTT. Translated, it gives CASSQGQGNTEAFF.

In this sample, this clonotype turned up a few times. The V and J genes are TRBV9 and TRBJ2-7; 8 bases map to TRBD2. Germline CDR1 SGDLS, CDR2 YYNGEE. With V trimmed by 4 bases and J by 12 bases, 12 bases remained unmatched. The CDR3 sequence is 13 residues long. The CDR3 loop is CASSPSPERGLYF. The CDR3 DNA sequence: TGTGCCAGCAGCCCCAGCCCCGAGCGGGGGCTGTACTTC.

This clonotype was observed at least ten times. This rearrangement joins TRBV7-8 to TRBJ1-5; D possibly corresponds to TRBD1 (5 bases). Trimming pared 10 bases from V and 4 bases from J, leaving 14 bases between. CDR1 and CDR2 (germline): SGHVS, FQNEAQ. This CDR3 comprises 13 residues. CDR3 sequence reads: CATAGRMNQPQHF. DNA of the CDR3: TGTGCCACCGCGGGGCGAATGAATCAGCCCCAGCATTTT.

CDR3 coding DNA: TGTGCCAGCAGTGTTTGGACAGGGGGAGATGAGCAGTTCTTC. Translated, it gives CASSVWTGGDEQFF. This rearrangement joins TRBV2 to TRBJ2-1; 10 bases line up with TRBD1. With 4 bases clipped from V and 8 bases from J, the junction kept 5 bases outside the gene matches. Germline values: CDR1 SNHLY, CDR2 FYNNEI. The CDR3 runs to 14 residues.

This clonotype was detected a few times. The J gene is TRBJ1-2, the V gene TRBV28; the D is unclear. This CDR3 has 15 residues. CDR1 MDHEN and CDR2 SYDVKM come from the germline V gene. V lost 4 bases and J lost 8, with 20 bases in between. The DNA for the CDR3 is TGTGCCAGCAGTTGGCAAACCCTGGGCGGGAGGGGCTACACCTTC. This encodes CASSWQTLGGRGYTF.

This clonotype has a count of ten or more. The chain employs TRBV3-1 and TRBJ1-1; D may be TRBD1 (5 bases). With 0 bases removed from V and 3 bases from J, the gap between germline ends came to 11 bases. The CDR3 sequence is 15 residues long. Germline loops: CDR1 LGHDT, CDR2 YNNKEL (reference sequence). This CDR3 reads CASSQEAGGHTEAFF. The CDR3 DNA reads TGTGCCAGCAGCCAAGAGGCGGGGGGTCACACTGAAGCTTTCTTT.

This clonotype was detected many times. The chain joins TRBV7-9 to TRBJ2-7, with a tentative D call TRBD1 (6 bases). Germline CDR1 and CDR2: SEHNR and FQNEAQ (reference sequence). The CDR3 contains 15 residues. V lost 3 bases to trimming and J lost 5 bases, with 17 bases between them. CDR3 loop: CASSFPPDTGNEQYF. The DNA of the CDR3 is TGTGCCAGCAGCTTCCCCCCGGATACAGGGAACGAGCAGTACTTC.

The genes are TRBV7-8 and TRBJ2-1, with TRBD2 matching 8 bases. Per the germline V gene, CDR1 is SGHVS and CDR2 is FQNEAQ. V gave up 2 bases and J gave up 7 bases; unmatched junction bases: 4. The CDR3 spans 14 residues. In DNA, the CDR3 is TGTGCCAGCAGCTTACGTCTAGCGGGTAATGAGCAGTTCTTC. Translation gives CASSLRLAGNEQFF.

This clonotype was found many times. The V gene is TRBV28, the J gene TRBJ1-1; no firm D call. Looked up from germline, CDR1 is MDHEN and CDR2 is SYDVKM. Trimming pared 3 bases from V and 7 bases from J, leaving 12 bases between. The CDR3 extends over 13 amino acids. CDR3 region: CASSFAGPLEAFF. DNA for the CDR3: TGTGCCAGCAGTTTCGCTGGGCCCCTTGAAGCTTTCTTT.

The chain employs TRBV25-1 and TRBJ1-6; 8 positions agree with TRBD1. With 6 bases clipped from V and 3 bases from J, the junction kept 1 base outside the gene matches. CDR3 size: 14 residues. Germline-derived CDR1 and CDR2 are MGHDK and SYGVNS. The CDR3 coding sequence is TGTGCCAGCAGGGGGACAGGCTATAATTCACCCCTCCACTTT. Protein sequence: CASRGTGYNSPLHF.

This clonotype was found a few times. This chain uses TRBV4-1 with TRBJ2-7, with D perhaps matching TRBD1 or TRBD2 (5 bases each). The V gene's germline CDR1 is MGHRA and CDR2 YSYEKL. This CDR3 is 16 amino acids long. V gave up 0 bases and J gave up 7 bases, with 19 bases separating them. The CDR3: CASSQEPGPDLEEQYF. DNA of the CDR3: TGCGCCAGCAGCCAAGAACCGGGACCCGACTTAGAGGAGCAGTACTTC.

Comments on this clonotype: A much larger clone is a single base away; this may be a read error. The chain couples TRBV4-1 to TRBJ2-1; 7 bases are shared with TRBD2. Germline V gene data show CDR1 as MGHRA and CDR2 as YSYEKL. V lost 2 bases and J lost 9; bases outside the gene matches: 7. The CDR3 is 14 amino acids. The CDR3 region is CASSQREGRSEQFF. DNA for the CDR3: TGCGCCAGCAGCCAAAGGGAGGGTCGAAGTGAGCAGTTCTTC.

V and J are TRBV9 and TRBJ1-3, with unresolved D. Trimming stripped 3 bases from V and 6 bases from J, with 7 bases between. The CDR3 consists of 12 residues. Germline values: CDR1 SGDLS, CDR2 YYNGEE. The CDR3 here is CASSAAKNTIYF. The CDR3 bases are TGTGCCAGCAGCGCTGCGAAAAACACCATATATTTT. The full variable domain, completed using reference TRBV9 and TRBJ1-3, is DSGVTQTPKHLITATGQRVTLRCSPRSGDLSVYWYQQSLDQGLQFLIQYYNGEERAKGNILERFSAQQFPDLHSELNLSSLELGDSALYFCASSAAKNTIYFGEGSWLTVV.

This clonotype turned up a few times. In DNA form, the CDR3 reads TGCAGTGCTAGAGACCCGCGGGGGGCAGGTAATTCACCCCTCCACTTT. Protein: CSARDPRGAGNSPLHF. The rearrangement links TRBV20-1 to TRBJ1-6, with D maybe TRBD1 (6 bases). Germline V CDR1 and CDR2: DFQATT, SNEGSKA (reference sequence). The CDR3 contains 16 residues. The V and J ends lost 0 bases and 6 bases respectively, with 15 bases between them.

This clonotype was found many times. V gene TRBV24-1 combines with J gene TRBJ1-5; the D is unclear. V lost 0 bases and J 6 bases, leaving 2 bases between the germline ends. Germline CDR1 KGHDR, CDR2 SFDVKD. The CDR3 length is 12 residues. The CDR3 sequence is CATSDLGQPQHF. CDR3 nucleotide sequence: TGTGCCACCAGTGATTTGGGTCAGCCCCAGCATTTT.

CDR3 DNA: TGCGCCAGCAGCTTGTTGAGGACAGGGTCCAATAATCTATGGGGCTACACCTTC. Amino acid sequence: CASSLLRTGSNNLWGYTF. The chain carries TRBV5-1 and TRBJ1-2; TRBD1 matches 8 bases. V was pared by 1 base and J by 8 bases, with 19 bases of the junction left unmatched. Germline-derived CDR1 and CDR2 are SGHRS and YFSETQ. This CDR3 has 18 residues.

This chain's CDR3 is CASSYSIPSGGVEGTQYF. CDR3 sequence (DNA): TGTGCCAGCAGTTACTCGATCCCTAGCGGGGGGGTGGAGGGTACGCAGTATTTT. The V call is TRBV6-5, the J call TRBJ2-3; 12 bases line up with TRBD2. V was pared by 0 bases and J by 8 bases, with 12 bases of the junction left unmatched. The length of the CDR3 is 18 residues. Germline-derived CDR1 and CDR2 are MNHEY and SVGAGI.

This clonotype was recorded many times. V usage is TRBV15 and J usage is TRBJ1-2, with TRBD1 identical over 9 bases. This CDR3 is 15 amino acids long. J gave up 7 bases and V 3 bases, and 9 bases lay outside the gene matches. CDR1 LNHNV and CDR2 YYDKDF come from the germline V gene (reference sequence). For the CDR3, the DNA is TGTGCCACCAGCAGGGAAACAGGGGGCTTGGCTGGCTACACCTTC. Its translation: CATSRETGGLAGYTF.

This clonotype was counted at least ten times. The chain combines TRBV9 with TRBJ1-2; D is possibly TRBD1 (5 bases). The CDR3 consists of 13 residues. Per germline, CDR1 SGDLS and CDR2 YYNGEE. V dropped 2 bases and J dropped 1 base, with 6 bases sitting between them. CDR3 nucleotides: TGTGCCAGCAGCGTCGACAGTAACTATGGCTACACCTTC. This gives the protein CASSVDSNYGYTF.

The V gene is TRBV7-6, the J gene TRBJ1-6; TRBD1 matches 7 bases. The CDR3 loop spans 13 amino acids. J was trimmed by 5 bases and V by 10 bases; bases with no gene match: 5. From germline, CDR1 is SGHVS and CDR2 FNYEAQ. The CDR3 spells CATSTGNNSPLHF. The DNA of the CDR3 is TGTGCCACCTCGACAGGGAATAATTCACCCCTCCACTTT.

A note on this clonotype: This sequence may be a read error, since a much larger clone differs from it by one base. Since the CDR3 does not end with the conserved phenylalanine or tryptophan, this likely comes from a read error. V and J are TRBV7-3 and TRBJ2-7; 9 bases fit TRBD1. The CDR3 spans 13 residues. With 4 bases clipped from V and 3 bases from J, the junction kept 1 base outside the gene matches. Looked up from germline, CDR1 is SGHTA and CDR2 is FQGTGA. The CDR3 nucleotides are TGTGCCAGCAGCTGGGACAGGGACTACGAGCAGTACCTC. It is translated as CASSWDRDYEQYL.

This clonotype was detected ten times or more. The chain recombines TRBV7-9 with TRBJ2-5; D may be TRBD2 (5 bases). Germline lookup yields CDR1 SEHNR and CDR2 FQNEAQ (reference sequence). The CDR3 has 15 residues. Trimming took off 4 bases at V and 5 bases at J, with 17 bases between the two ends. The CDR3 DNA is TGTGCCAGCAGCTCGCGGACTCTAATGGGGGAGACCCAGTACTTC. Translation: CASSSRTLMGETQYF.